The 3 T cell receptor beta chains in this list originate from one sample, sequenced in a study of T cell repertoires in cytomegalovirus infection. TCRdb fed the reads into MiXCR, producing one record per CDR3 protein. The sample yields roughly 730,000 distinct CDR3 sequences, 30% to 40% seen once. No antigen has been identified for these receptors. The specimen was cultured PBMCs, collected from culture after CMV antigen stimulation. The receptors were sampled from a human donor in good health (CMV status not recorded). Some clones in this sample may be carry-over from other donors' samples.

The chain couples TRBV12-3 or TRBV12-4 to TRBJ1-5, with D unresolved. Trimming took 5 bases from V and 3 from J, leaving 11 bases between them. The CDR3 extends over 14 amino acids. CDR3 protein: CASSPVVVNQPQHF. The CDR3 DNA reads TGTGCCAGCAGTCCGGTCGTGGTCAATCAGCCCCAGCATTTT.

The chain is built from TRBV29-1 and TRBJ2-1; D might be TRBD2 (5 bases). Germline V gives CDR1 SQVTM, CDR2 ANQGSEA. The CDR3 is made up of 14 amino acids. V dropped 3 bases and J dropped 7 bases, with 16 bases sitting between them. The CDR3 sequence: CSVEGAVITNEQFF. The CDR3 DNA reads as TGCAGCGTTGAGGGAGCGGTGATTACGAATGAGCAGTTCTTC.

This clonotype was seen ten or more times. The gene calls are TRBV7-2 and TRBJ1-4; 7 bases align to TRBD1. Trimming took 5 bases from V and 8 from J; bases not matched to a gene: 5. CDR1 and CDR2 from the germline V gene are SGHTA and FQGNSA. There are 13 residues in the CDR3. As DNA, the CDR3 is TGTGCCAGCAGCACGCAGGGGGGGGAAAAACTGTTTTTT. Its translation is CASSTQGGEKLFF.